Listed below are T cell receptor beta chains from one sample, sequenced in a study of cytomegalovirus exposure and HLA in healthy donors. Repertoires were generated with immunoSEQ multiplex PCR, while TCRdb's copy carries only in-frame clones and drops some. The top ten clones hold over 12% of a sample with 180,000 or so clones, about 75% of them seen once. Input material: PBMCs. The receptors shown here come from a man aged 50 or older in good health and CMV-seropositive. The CDR3 runs from the conserved cysteine through the conserved F or W. A D gene is named only where the DNA matches it firmly. Clone sizes are given selectively: once, few, many, or a class where the clone is expanded.

TRBV6-5	.	once	TRBJ1-3	CASSYSSMFSGNTIYF	TGTGCCAGCAGTTACTCAAGCATGTTCTCTGGAAACACCATATATTTT
TRBV20-1	.	.	TRBJ2-2	CSALKTGELFF	TGCAGTGCGCTAAAGACCGGGGAGCTGTTTTTT
TRBV7-9	.	.	TRBJ1-2	CASSLGVAATHYGYTF	TGTGCCAGCAGCTTAGGAGTTGCGGCAACCCACTATGGCTACACCTTC
TRBV5-4	.	.	TRBJ2-3	CASSPTGGQLLTDTQYF	TGTGCCAGCAGCCCCACCGGGGGACAGTTATTGACGGATACGCAGTATTTT
TRBV11-2	.	.	TRBJ1-6	CASSLGRAPLHF	TGTGCCAGCAGCTTAGGGCGGGCACCCCTCCACTTT
TRBV7-8	TRBD1	.	TRBJ1-2	CASSQTGDYGYTF	TGTGCCAGCAGCCAAACAGGGGACTATGGCTACACCTTC
TRBV5-1	TRBD2	once	TRBJ2-2	CASSLLADTGELFF	TGCGCCAGCAGCTTACTAGCGGACACCGGGGAGCTGTTTTTT
TRBV7-6	TRBD2	.	TRBJ2-7	CASSDPSGGAGHEQYF	TGTGCCAGCAGCGACCCTAGCGGGGGGGCTGGTCACGAGCAGTACTTC
TRBV9	TRBD2	.	TRBJ2-2	CASSSKAGGQGTGELFF	TGTGCCAGCAGCTCCAAAGCGGGGGGGCAGGGCACCGGGGAGCTGTTTTTT
TRBV27	.	.	TRBJ1-1	CASSFPPGMNTEAFF	TGTGCCAGCAGTTTCCCGCCAGGCATGAACACTGAAGCTTTCTTT
TRBV19	.	.	TRBJ1-5	CASRQGNQPQHF	TGTGCCAGTAGACAGGGTAATCAGCCCCAGCATTTT
TRBV5-6	TRBD1	.	TRBJ1-2	CASSLGTGVGYGYTF	TGTGCCAGCAGCTTGGGGACAGGGGTTGGCTATGGCTACACCTTC
TRBV15	.	.	TRBJ1-4	CATSREGVNEKLFF	TGTGCCACCAGCAGAGAGGGAGTGAATGAAAAACTGTTTTTT
TRBV27	TRBD2	.	TRBJ2-5	CASSFMTSGARETQYF	TGTGCCAGCAGTTTTATGACTAGCGGTGCACGCGAGACCCAGTACTTC
TRBV5-1	TRBD1	few	TRBJ1-1	CASSQQGNEAFF	TGCGCCAGCAGCCAACAGGGGAATGAAGCTTTCTTT
TRBV29-1	.	.	TRBJ2-5	CSVEDWAGTLAETQYF	TGCAGCGTTGAAGATTGGGCGGGTACGCTTGCGGAGACCCAGTACTTC
TRBV18	.	.	TRBJ2-2	CASSNRVTTSNTGELFF	TGTGCCAGCTCAAACCGGGTCACCACCTCGAACACCGGGGAGCTGTTTTTT
TRBV4-1	.	.	TRBJ2-5	CASSSTPGQVRETQYF	TGCGCCAGCAGCTCTACACCCGGACAAGTTAGGGAGACCCAGTACTTC
TRBV9	.	once	TRBJ2-5	CASSGGHPKETQYF	TGTGCCAGCAGCGGGGGACACCCGAAAGAGACCCAGTACTTC
TRBV4-1	.	.	TRBJ1-5	CASSQEGLPLQHF	TGCGCCAGCAGCCAAGAGGGCCTACCGCTCCAGCATTTT
TRBV6-1	.	once	TRBJ2-5	CASMNGGPETQYF	TGTGCCAGCATGAACGGGGGTCCCGAGACCCAGTACTTC
TRBV7-9	TRBD1	.	TRBJ2-3	CASRSNHRGPDTQYF	TGTGCCAGCAGATCCAACCACAGGGGCCCAGATACGCAGTATTTT
TRBV21-1	.	few	TRBJ1-5	CASSKDGTGHQPQHF	TGTGCCAGCAGCAAAGACGGAACAGGGCATCAGCCCCAGCATTTT
TRBV10-1	.	.	TRBJ1-5	CASSESVQEGGNQPQHF	TGCGCCAGCAGTGAGTCGGTTCAGGAAGGCGGCAATCAGCCCCAGCATTTT
TRBV19	.	.	TRBJ2-7	CASTDSVEQYF	TGTGCCAGTACAGACTCGGTCGAGCAGTACTTC
TRBV19	TRBD1	few	TRBJ1-2	CASEEKQGAQIYGYTF	TGTGCCAGTGAAGAAAAACAGGGGGCGCAGATCTATGGCTACACCTTC
TRBV18	TRBD1	.	TRBJ1-2	CASSLWTGVNYGYTF	TGTGCCAGCTCACTTTGGACAGGGGTTAACTATGGCTACACCTTC
TRBV4-1	.	.	TRBJ1-6	CASSRLDTKNSPLHF	TGCGCCAGCAGCCGCTTGGACACGAAGAATTCACCCCTCCACTTT
TRBV4-2	.	.	TRBJ2-5	CASSGLETQYF	TGTGCCAGCAGCGGGCTTGAGACCCAGTACTTC
TRBV6-1	.	few	TRBJ1-5	CASNSRQPQHF	TGTGCCAGCAATAGTCGGCAGCCCCAGCATTTT
TRBV25-1	TRBD1	.	TRBJ2-5	CASSPPTGTEEETQYF	TGTGCCAGCAGTCCCCCCACCGGGACAGAAGAAGAGACCCAGTACTTC
TRBV7-9	.	.	TRBJ1-1	CASSSRGGLNTEAFF	TGTGCCAGCAGCTCGCGAGGCGGCCTTAACACTGAAGCTTTCTTT
TRBV4-2	.	.	TRBJ1-1	CASSAQGGVFF	TGTGCCAGCAGCGCCCAGGGTGGGGTTTTCTTT
TRBV2	.	.	TRBJ2-2	CASSDWAPGELFF	TGTGCCAGCAGTGACTGGGCCCCCGGGGAGCTGTTTTTT
TRBV6-1	TRBD1	.	TRBJ2-3	CASSGTGTRTDTQYF	TGTGCCAGCAGCGGGACAGGGACTCGCACAGATACGCAGTATTTT
TRBV2	.	.	TRBJ1-4	CASSYRSSNEKLFF	TGTGCCAGCAGTTACAGGTCGAGCAATGAAAAACTGTTTTTT
TRBV7-7	.	.	TRBJ1-2	CASSLYSTYRQITGPIYGYTF	TGTGCCAGCAGCTTATATAGCACTTACCGACAGATAACAGGTCCAATCTATGGCTACACCTTC
TRBV2	.	.	TRBJ1-5	CASNRDNSNQPQHF	TGTGCCAGCAATAGGGACAATAGCAATCAGCCCCAGCATTTT
TRBV12-2	.	.	TRBJ2-5	CASRLVRDTQYF	TGTGCAAGTCGCTTAGTGAGGGATACCCAGTACTTC
TRBV6-5	.	.	TRBJ1-6	CASSQPGRTSPLHF	TGTGCCAGCAGTCAACCGGGAAGGACCTCACCCCTCCACTTT
TRBV7-3	TRBD1	.	TRBJ2-5	CASSSFRDRIETQYF	TGTGCCAGCAGCTCATTTCGGGACAGGATTGAGACCCAGTACTTC
TRBV27	TRBD2	.	TRBJ2-1	CASSLRTSGASDNEQFF	TGTGCCAGCAGTTTAAGGACTAGCGGAGCCTCAGACAATGAGCAGTTCTTC
TRBV5-1	TRBD1	.	TRBJ1-1	CASSSRTGGNTEAFF	TGCGCCAGCAGCTCAAGGACAGGGGGCAACACTGAAGCTTTCTTT
TRBV10-2	TRBD1	.	TRBJ1-4	CASSESGQGGKLFF	TGCGCCAGCAGTGAGTCGGGACAGGGAGGAAAACTGTTTTTT
TRBV7-3	.	once	TRBJ2-6	CASSLGGAGANVLTF	TGTGCCAGCAGCTTAGGAGGGGCCGGGGCCAACGTCCTGACTTTC
TRBV27	.	once	TRBJ2-1	CASSSTGRDIYNEQFF	TGTGCCAGCAGTTCCACCGGCAGGGATATCTACAATGAGCAGTTCTTC
TRBV10-3	.	.	TRBJ1-2	CAISERVGANYGYTF	TGTGCCATCAGTGAGAGGGTTGGGGCCAACTATGGCTACACCTTC
TRBV9	.	.	TRBJ2-2	CASSGGRENTGELFF	TGTGCCAGCAGCGGGGGCAGGGAGAACACCGGGGAGCTGTTTTTT
TRBV19	.	.	TRBJ2-1	CASSIAGVRNEQFF	TGTGCCAGTAGTATAGCGGGGGTTCGGAATGAGCAGTTCTTC
TRBV6-1	TRBD1	.	TRBJ1-2	CASSTGQAGGYTF	TGTGCCAGCAGTACGGGACAGGCTGGGGGCTACACCTTC